This T cell receptor beta chain was retrieved from a study of beta chain features in type 1 diabetes. Study results and caveats: Over-representation of high TCR-expressing cells was a possible consequence of cDNA sequencing. The study found moderately but significantly shorter TCRB CDR3s in all four CD4+ subsets of Type 1 diabetes patients.

Only a few counts were recorded for this clone. Its antigen is currently unknown. Reverse transcribing all isolated RNA meant expressed TCRB transcripts were sequenced. TCRdb keeps only in-frame clones here, not all; method: immunoSEQ multiplex PCR. The table records roughly 220,000 clones, approximately 16% of them present only once. Sequencing was carried out using naive CD4+ T cells from blood. This TCR was sampled from a man aged 30 to 45 with type 1 diabetes.

The CDR3 bases are TGTGCCAGCAGCGTCGGGACTAGCGGAGGGAGCACAGATACGCAGTATTTT. Its protein is CASSVGTSGGSTDTQYF. J is TRBJ2-3 and V is TRBV9; 11 nucleotides align to TRBD2. Germline CDR1 is SGDLS and CDR2 is YYNGEE. CDR3 length: 17 residues. V shed 2 bases, J shed 0 bases, and the junction held 5 bases outside the gene matches.